The rows below give T cell receptor beta chains drawn from one sample of a study of beta chain features in type 1 diabetes. The method was immunoSEQ multiplex PCR; TCRdb's version includes in-frame clones alone and lacks a portion of them. The sample carries more than 300,000 clones, about 14% recorded once. The sequencing sample was made of naive CD4+ T cells from blood. These receptor sequences come from a woman younger than 35 in good health. Each CDR3 is given with its conserved first and last residue. Each record gives: V gene, clone size, CDR3 length, D gene, J gene, CDR3 protein, CDR3 DNA. D genes are given only for firm matches. Part of the rows lack a size; the others show once, few, many or a class for expanded clones.

TRBV18	few	15	TRBD2	TRBJ2-7	CASSPRSGRSNEQYF	TGTGCCAGCTCACCCCGCAGCGGGAGGTCAAACGAGCAGTACTTC
TRBV20-1	.	11	.	TRBJ2-7	CSANREYEQYF	TGCAGTGCCAACAGGGAGTACGAGCAGTACTTC
TRBV6-1	.	14	TRBD1	TRBJ2-7	CASKTGTGVYEQYF	TGTGCCAGCAAGACCGGGACAGGGGTCTACGAGCAGTACTTC
TRBV7-9	.	14	.	TRBJ2-1	CASSFRGRDNEQFF	TGTGCCAGCAGCTTCCGGGGAAGGGATAATGAGCAGTTCTTC
TRBV7-9	.	15	TRBD1	TRBJ1-4	CASSLEDRLNEKLFF	TGTGCCAGCAGCCTAGAGGACAGGTTGAATGAAAAACTGTTTTTT
TRBV25-1	few	14	TRBD1	TRBJ1-1	CASSGRQGSSEAFF	TGTGCCAGCAGTGGCCGACAGGGTTCTTCTGAAGCTTTCTTT
TRBV28	.	13	TRBD1	TRBJ2-7	CASRTGTSYEQYF	TGTGCCAGTCGGACAGGGACAAGCTACGAGCAGTACTTC
TRBV5-1	.	14	.	TRBJ1-2	CASSAYTANYGYTF	TGCGCCAGCAGCGCTTACACCGCTAACTATGGCTACACCTTC
TRBV10-3	.	14	TRBD1	TRBJ2-7	CAISASGQAPEQYF	TGTGCCATCAGTGCCTCAGGACAGGCTCCCGAGCAGTACTTC
TRBV19	.	13	TRBD1	TRBJ2-5	CATTPGGSETQYF	TGTGCCACCACCCCAGGGGGCTCGGAGACCCAGTACTTC
TRBV13	.	15	TRBD2	TRBJ2-7	CASSLVGLLTYEQYF	TGTGCCAGCAGCTTAGTGGGACTACTAACCTACGAGCAGTACTTC
TRBV19	.	15	TRBD2	TRBJ2-4	CASSILGLVGNIQYF	TGTGCCAGTAGTATCCTGGGACTAGTGGGGAACATTCAGTACTTC
TRBV19	.	16	TRBD2	TRBJ2-5	CASSMEAAGGQETQYF	TGTGCCAGTAGTATGGAGGCAGCGGGAGGACAAGAGACCCAGTACTTC
TRBV2	.	14	.	TRBJ1-5	CASRITQNNQPQHF	TGTGCCAGCAGGATAACGCAGAACAATCAGCCCCAGCATTTT
TRBV2	.	15	TRBD2	TRBJ2-3	CASTLAGAWSDTQYF	TGTGCCAGCACACTAGCGGGAGCGTGGTCAGATACGCAGTATTTT
TRBV5-1	few	14	TRBD2	TRBJ2-7	CASSNEREGYEQYF	TGCGCCAGCAGCAATGAGCGGGAGGGCTACGAGCAGTACTTC
TRBV29-1	few	14	.	TRBJ2-7	CSVERVGRDYEQYF	TGCAGCGTTGAAAGGGTTGGCAGGGACTACGAGCAGTACTTC
TRBV7-6	few	16	.	TRBJ2-3	CASSLSVSGRTDTQYF	TGTGCCAGCAGCTTAAGTGTTAGCGGCCGCACAGATACGCAGTATTTT
TRBV7-2	few	15	TRBD2	TRBJ2-3	CASSSSGRHTDTQYF	TGTGCCAGCAGCTCGAGCGGGAGGCACACAGATACGCAGTATTTT
TRBV5-6	.	16	.	TRBJ1-4	CASSLRQTATNEKLFF	TGTGCCAGCAGCTTAAGACAGACTGCAACTAATGAAAAACTGTTTTTT
TRBV21-1	.	17	.	TRBJ2-6	CASWPGQRPSGANVLTF	TGTGCCAGCTGGCCGGGACAGCGGCCATCTGGGGCCAACGTCCTGACTTTC
TRBV7-9	few	14	.	TRBJ2-7	CASSLDTLYYEQYF	TGTGCCAGCAGCTTAGATACCCTATACTACGAGCAGTACTTC
TRBV30	few	13	TRBD1	TRBJ2-7	CASRGTGRSEQYF	TGTGCCAGTCGTGGGACAGGGAGGTCCGAGCAGTACTTC
TRBV5-1	.	15	TRBD1	TRBJ2-7	CASAEISGTGVEQYF	TGCGCCAGCGCTGAGATATCCGGGACAGGGGTCGAGCAGTACTTC
TRBV5-1	.	14	.	TRBJ1-4	CASSMDSAIEKLFF	TGCGCCAGCAGCATGGACTCCGCAATTGAAAAACTGTTTTTT
TRBV29-1	.	13	TRBD1	TRBJ2-5	CSVEPQGLKTQYF	TGCAGCGTTGAGCCACAGGGGCTGAAGACCCAGTACTTC
TRBV7-8	.	16	TRBD2	TRBJ2-1	CASSLGPSGRANEQFF	TGTGCCAGCAGCTTAGGACCTAGCGGGAGGGCCAATGAGCAGTTCTTC
TRBV19	few	14	TRBD1	TRBJ2-7	CASSTGQAIGEQYF	TGTGCCAGTAGTACAGGACAGGCGATTGGAGAGCAGTACTTC
TRBV19	.	13	.	TRBJ2-2	CASSPPVVGELFF	TGTGCCAGTAGCCCCCCAGTGGTCGGGGAGCTGTTTTTT
TRBV15	few	15	.	TRBJ1-2	CATSRDLGFNYGYTF	TGTGCCACCAGCAGAGATCTGGGCTTCAACTATGGCTACACCTTC
TRBV5-4	.	18	.	TRBJ2-7	CASSSGGTGLLISYEQYF	TGTGCCAGCAGCTCCGGAGGCACGGGCCTCCTGATCTCCTACGAGCAGTACTTC
TRBV30	.	12	.	TRBJ1-4	CAWSVLGEKLFF	TGTGCCTGGAGTGTACTAGGGGAAAAACTGTTTTTT
TRBV19	.	14	.	TRBJ2-1	CASRPGSADDEQFF	TGTGCCAGTAGGCCGGGATCCGCCGATGATGAGCAGTTCTTC
TRBV28	.	14	.	TRBJ2-3	CASSLEQGRDTQYF	TGTGCCAGCAGTTTGGAGCAGGGCCGTGATACGCAGTATTTT
TRBV5-6	.	14	TRBD1	TRBJ1-2	CASSFGTGSYGYTF	TGTGCCAGCAGCTTCGGGACAGGCTCCTATGGCTACACCTTC
TRBV21-1	.	13	.	TRBJ2-1	CASGADSYNEQFF	TGTGCCAGCGGGGCAGACTCCTACAATGAGCAGTTCTTC
TRBV20-1	.	11	.	TRBJ2-1	CSASRRYEQFF	TGCAGTGCTAGTAGGAGGTATGAGCAGTTCTTC
TRBV20-1	few	8	TRBD1	TRBJ1-4	CSPGQASF	TGCAGTCCGGGACAGGCCTCTTTT
TRBV29-1	few	14	TRBD1	TRBJ1-2	CSVFPGQGHYGYTF	TGCAGCGTGTTCCCGGGACAGGGGCACTATGGCTACACCTTC
TRBV25-1	few	15	TRBD2	TRBJ2-3	CASSEYKAGTDTQYF	TGTGCCAGCAGTGAATATAAAGCGGGGACAGATACGCAGTATTTT
TRBV29-1	few	15	TRBD2	TRBJ2-3	CSLGPAGVGTDTQYF	TGCAGTCTCGGCCCAGCGGGAGTGGGTACAGATACGCAGTATTTT
TRBV29-1	.	11	.	TRBJ1-1	CSVVISTEAFF	TGCAGCGTTGTGATCAGTACGGAAGCTTTCTTT